A single sample gave rise to the 27 T cell receptor beta chains below, sequenced in a study of blood T cell repertoires in COVID-19. The assay was immunoSEQ multiplex PCR, and TCRdb's table has in-frame clones only and misses some. The sample has roughly 180,000 clones; roughly 86% are singletons. Sequencing used PBMCs or T cells enriched from blood (not recorded which). The receptor source for this set is a young woman who had recovered from COVID-19.

The gene calls are TRBV28 and TRBJ1-6; the D gene is possibly TRBD1 (6 bases). Germline-derived CDR1 and CDR2 are MDHEN and SYDVKM. V was pared by 3 bases and J by 15 bases, with 15 bases between. The CDR3 loop spans 13 amino acids. CDR3 region: CASSFRGDTSLHF. The CDR3 DNA reads as TGTGCCAGCAGTTTCAGGGGAGATACGAGCCTCCACTTT.

V and J are TRBV7-6 and TRBJ1-4; a weak D match, TRBD1 (6 bases). Germline CDR1 SGHVS, CDR2 FNYEAQ. V was clipped by 5 bases and J by 0 bases, with 19 bases between them. The CDR3 is made up of 18 amino acids. CDR3 loop: CASSPLSGVDTTNEKLFF. DNA for the CDR3: TGTGCCAGCAGCCCCCTTTCAGGGGTGGATACAACTAATGAAAAACTGTTTTTT.

This clone was counted a single time. The J gene is TRBJ2-5, the V gene TRBV2; 11 bases map to TRBD2. With V trimmed by 6 bases and J by 5 bases, 8 bases remained unmatched. Germline assignment: CDR1 SNHLY and CDR2 FYNNEI. The CDR3 has 15 residues. Here the CDR3 reads CASRDSGRAGETQYF. The CDR3 DNA sequence: TGTGCCAGCAGGGATAGCGGGAGGGCCGGGGAGACCCAGTACTTC.

This chain uses TRBV2 with TRBJ2-7; no firm D call. The V gene's germline CDR1 is SNHLY and CDR2 FYNNEI. V lost 5 bases to trimming and J lost 2 bases, with 4 bases between them. The length of the CDR3 is 11 residues. CDR3 in DNA: TGTGCCAGCAGTCCTACCTACGAGCAGTACTTC. Translation: CASSPTYEQYF.

In the case of this clone: Other DNA sequences in this specimen translate into the identical CDR3. The J gene is TRBJ2-1, the V gene TRBV19; 12 positions match TRBD2. CDR1 and CDR2 (germline): LNHDA, SQIVND (reference sequence). This CDR3 spans 16 amino acids. J lost 5 bases, V lost 3 bases, and 5 bases had no gene match. The CDR3 coding sequence is TGTGCCAGTAGTATCAGGACTAGCGGGATCGACAATGAGCAGTTCTTC. This encodes CASSIRTSGIDNEQFF. The complete variable domain, with remaining parts taken from reference TRBV19 and TRBJ2-1, reads DGGITQSPKYLFRKEGQNVTLSCEQNLNHDAMYWYRQDPGQGLRLIYYSQIVNDFQKGDIAEGYSVSREKKESFPLTVTSAQKNPTAFYLCASSIRTSGIDNEQFFGPGTRLTVL.

The rearrangement joins TRBV29-1 to TRBJ2-1; D gene unclear. Germline V gene data show CDR1 as SQVTM and CDR2 as ANQGSEA. The CDR3 runs 12 residues. The V end lost 4 bases, the J end lost 3 bases, and 7 bases lay between the germline ends. CDR3 nucleotides: TGCAGCGTTGTAACAAACTACAATGAGCAGTTCTTC. Protein: CSVVTNYNEQFF.

J is TRBJ2-1 and V is TRBV10-3; D possibly corresponds to TRBD1 (6 bases). This CDR3 contains 14 residues. Germline CDR1 and CDR2: ENHRY and SYGVKD. The V end was cut by 6 bases, the J end by 9 bases, with 18 bases between. The CDR3 protein is CAISPGTRTGEQFF. DNA for the CDR3: TGTGCCATCAGCCCCGGGACACGGACGGGTGAGCAGTTCTTC.

There are a few counts of this clone. The J gene is TRBJ1-2, the V gene TRBV2, with 9 bases matching TRBD1. The CDR3 loop spans 15 amino acids. V lost 8 bases to trimming and J lost 6 bases; unmatched junction nucleotides: 13. CDR1 SNHLY and CDR2 FYNNEI come from the germline V gene. The CDR3 loop reads CASRRTGTGMDGYTF. CDR3 nucleotides: TGTGCCAGCCGTCGGACCGGGACAGGGATGGATGGCTACACCTTC.

This chain uses TRBV6-5 with TRBJ1-6; 8 bases fit TRBD1. The germline V gene encodes CDR1 MNHEY and CDR2 SVGAGI. The CDR3 has 14 residues. J lost 7 bases, V lost 8 bases, and 7 bases had no gene match. This CDR3 is CASARGPGNSPLHF. The CDR3 DNA sequence: TGTGCCAGCGCCAGGGGGCCCGGGAATTCACCCCTCCACTTT.

This chain joins TRBV7-2 and TRBJ2-5, with 8 bases that match TRBD1. This CDR3 region has 18 residues. The V gene end was trimmed by 5 bases and the J gene end by 3 bases; junction bases not matched to a gene: 17. Germline V lookup: CDR1 SGHTA, CDR2 FQGNSA. The CDR3 DNA sequence: TGTGCCAGCAGCCCCCACTCCACGAGACAGGGGCGCAAAGAGACCCAGTACTTC. As protein: CASSPHSTRQGRKETQYF. Complete variable domain (other parts from reference TRBV7-2 and TRBJ2-5): GAGVSQSPSNKVTEKGKDVELRCDPISGHTALYWYRQSLGQGLEFLIYFQGNSAPDKSGLPSDRFSAERTGGSVSTLTIQRTQQEDSAVYLCASSPHSTRQGRKETQYFGPGTRLLVL.

The chain joins TRBV25-1 to TRBJ1-2; D perhaps matches TRBD1 (5 bases). This CDR3 comprises 16 residues. Germline V CDR1 and CDR2: MGHDK, SYGVNS. Trimming cost V 3 bases and J 5 bases, with 19 bases left between them. CDR3 nucleotides: TGTGCCAGCAGTGAGCCTCCCCAGGGAAGAAGGTATGGCTACACCTTC. It codes for CASSEPPQGRRYGYTF.

The genes are TRBV2 and TRBJ2-2, with 7 nucleotides matching TRBD1. Germline V gene lookup returns CDR1 SNHLY and CDR2 FYNNEI. The CDR3 totals 14 residues. Germline trimming cut 6 bases from V and 1 base from J; bases unmatched to any gene: 2. CDR3 DNA sequence: TGTGCCAGCAGCCGGGACAGGAACACCGGGGAGCTGTTTTTT. As protein: CASSRDRNTGELFF. Looking up the rest from reference TRBV2 and TRBJ2-2 gives the full variable domain: EPEVTQTPSHQVTQMGQEVILRCVPISNHLYFYWYRQILGQKVEFLVSFYNNEISEKSEIFDDQFSVERPDGSNFTLKIRSTKLEDSAMYFCASSRDRNTGELFFGEGSRLTVL.

The chain joins TRBV27 to TRBJ1-6; D may be TRBD1 (5 bases). V was pared by 0 bases and J by 3 bases, with 12 bases between. The CDR3 spans 17 residues. CDR1 is MNHEY and CDR2 is SMNVEV in the germline V gene (reference sequence). For the CDR3, the DNA is TGTGCCAGCAGTTTATCATTTCGGGGGATCTATAATTCACCCCTCCACTTT. Protein sequence: CASSLSFRGIYNSPLHF.

This clone was recorded only once. The genes are TRBV28 and TRBJ2-7; D may be TRBD1 (6 bases). The CDR3 runs to 15 residues. The V gene's germline CDR1 is MDHEN and CDR2 SYDVKM. Trimming removed 5 bases at V and 1 base at J, with 15 bases between. DNA of the CDR3: TGTGCCAGCAGTCCGCGACAGGCCGGGTCCTACGAGCAGTACTTC. Translated, it gives CASSPRQAGSYEQYF.

V is TRBV12-3 or TRBV12-4 and J is TRBJ2-3; D is perhaps TRBD1 (6 bases). This CDR3 spans 11 amino acids. V gave up 5 bases and J gave up 14 bases, with 14 bases separating them. CDR3 loop: CASSPGTIPYF. CDR3 in DNA: TGTGCCAGCAGTCCCGGGACAATTCCGTATTTT.

This chain connects TRBV29-1 to TRBJ2-2, with 10 bases aligning to TRBD2. The ends lost 6 bases at V and 4 bases at J; junction bases unmatched: 5. The CDR3 is 14 amino acids. In germline, CDR1 is SQVTM, CDR2 ANQGSEA. The CDR3 sequence: CSVLGLAATGELFF. The DNA of the CDR3 is TGCAGCGTACTAGGACTAGCGGCCACCGGGGAGCTGTTTTTT.

V and J are TRBV14 and TRBJ2-5, with 14 bases identical to TRBD2. This CDR3 spans 16 amino acids. The germline V gene encodes CDR1 SGHDN and CDR2 FVKESK. With V trimmed by 4 bases and J by 5 bases, 6 bases remained unmatched. The CDR3 protein is CASSRTGLAGEETQYF. Written as DNA, the CDR3 is TGTGCCAGCAGCCGAACGGGACTAGCGGGAGAGGAGACCCAGTACTTC.

This clone has at least ten counts. The chain couples TRBV28 to TRBJ1-6; TRBD1 might be the D (6 bases). V lost 5 bases and J 4 bases, leaving 15 bases between the germline ends. The CDR3 covers 16 residues. Germline V lookup: CDR1 MDHEN, CDR2 SYDVKM. CDR3 loop: CASSLLTDSYNSPLHF. CDR3 in DNA: TGTGCCAGCAGTCTTCTAACGGACAGTTATAATTCACCCCTCCACTTT.

This sequence joins TRBV2 and TRBJ2-3, with TRBD1 matching over 8 bases. Trimming took 8 bases from V and 6 from J; bases not matched to a gene: 10. Germline CDR1 is SNHLY and CDR2 is FYNNEI. This CDR3 region has 14 residues. DNA of the CDR3: TGTGCCAGCGGCAGACAGGGGCGGGTGGATACGCAGTATTTT. It encodes CASGRQGRVDTQYF.

The genes are TRBV7-9 and TRBJ2-7; 8 positions match TRBD2. The CDR3 is 15 amino acids. Germline-derived CDR1 and CDR2 are SEHNR and FQNEAQ (reference sequence). The junction had 7 bases not matched to a gene; V was cut back by 4 bases and J by 2 bases. The CDR3 nucleotides read TGTGCCAGCAGCTCCGAAGCGGGAGAGCCCTACGAGCAGTACTTC. This gives the protein CASSSEAGEPYEQYF.

This rearrangement joins TRBV19 to TRBJ2-7, with D perhaps TRBD2 (5 bases). Trimming shortened V by 1 base and J by 5 bases, and 6 bases separated the two germline ends. CDR1 is LNHDA, CDR2 SQIVND, per germline (reference sequence). The CDR3 has 12 residues. CDR3 sequence: CASSIGGNEQYF. Written as DNA, the CDR3 is TGTGCCAGTAGTATAGGAGGGAACGAGCAGTACTTC.

This chain connects TRBV18 to TRBJ2-3; TRBD2 matches 9 bases. Looked up from germline, CDR1 is KGHSH and CDR2 is LQKENI. V lost 3 bases to trimming and J lost 4 bases; unmatched junction nucleotides: 11. This CDR3 comprises 17 residues. The CDR3 region has the DNA TGTGCCAGCTCACCTGGGACTAGCACTAATCCGTCAGATACGCAGTATTTT. Translating it yields CASSPGTSTNPSDTQYF.

The chain links TRBV2 to TRBJ2-3; 7 nucleotides match TRBD2. The CDR3 contains 19 residues. Germline-derived CDR1 and CDR2 are SNHLY and FYNNEI. Trimming cost V 3 bases and J 3 bases; bases outside gene matches: 18. CDR3 protein: CASSDSSLQASGSTDTQYF. The CDR3 DNA reads as TGTGCCAGCAGTGATAGTAGTCTACAGGCTAGCGGTAGTACAGATACGCAGTATTTT.

The table lists this clone with a count of one. The rearrangement uses TRBV29-1 and TRBJ1-6; 10 bases are a match to TRBD1. This CDR3 region has 16 residues. V lost 6 bases to trimming and J lost 8 bases; unmatched junction nucleotides: 13. Germline V gene data show CDR1 as SQVTM and CDR2 as ANQGSEA. CDR3 nucleotides: TGCAGCGTACGGGACAGGGGATTGGAAGGGGATTCACCCCTCCACTTT. Residues: CSVRDRGLEGDSPLHF.

This chain uses TRBV28 with TRBJ2-3; TRBD2 agrees at 8 bases. The CDR3 spans 14 residues. V was clipped by 8 bases and J by 6 bases; unmatched bases: 10. Looked up from germline, CDR1 is MDHEN and CDR2 is SYDVKM. Here the CDR3 reads CASRMAGGTDTQYF. The CDR3 coding sequence is TGTGCCAGCCGGATGGCGGGAGGTACGGATACGCAGTATTTT.

The V call is TRBV5-4, the J call TRBJ2-3; 10 positions match TRBD2. Trimming removed 5 bases from V and 4 bases from J; junction bases left unmatched: 10. Per germline, CDR1 SGHNT and CDR2 YYREEE (reference sequence). The CDR3 runs to 16 residues. The CDR3 DNA is TGTGCCAGCAGGGGAGGGCTAGCGGGAGACCCAGATACGCAGTATTTT. As protein: CASRGGLAGDPDTQYF.

The V and J genes are TRBV6-5 and TRBJ2-1; 8 nucleotides line up with TRBD1. Trimming cost V 5 bases and J 7 bases; bases outside gene matches: 7. The length of the CDR3 is 14 residues. CDR1 MNHEY and CDR2 SVGAGI come from the germline V gene. CDR3 in DNA: TGTGCCAGCAGTCCGACAGGGGTCCGAAATGAGCAGTTCTTC. Translation gives CASSPTGVRNEQFF.